The sequence of this TCR beta chain was determined in a study of OX40 agonist ivuxolimab in advanced cancers. Study results and caveats: Clonal expansion among partial responders at 0.1-3.0 mg/kg ranked near the lowest.

CDR1 and CDR2 from the germline V gene are GTSNPN and SVGIG (reference sequence). This CDR3 contains 13 residues. Trimming took 7 bases from V and 5 from J, leaving 17 bases between them. This table comes from immunoSEQ multiplex PCR, and its TCRdb copy is limited to in-frame clones, with some not included. The table lists more than 15,000 clones, just over 85% of them singletons. Only a few counts were recorded for this clone. Its antigen is as yet unknown. The rearrangement joins TRBV30 to TRBJ1-1, with a tentative D call TRBD1 (5 bases). This specimen was CD4+ or CD8+ T cells sorted from blood, taken in a trial of the OX40 agonist ivuxolimab. The sequence was collected from an adult with an advanced solid tumor such as melanoma, head and neck, liver or kidney cancer. CDR3 region: CASDGTPLTEAFF. The CDR3 DNA follows: TGTGCCTCGGACGGGACCCCTCTAACTGAAGCTTTCTTT.